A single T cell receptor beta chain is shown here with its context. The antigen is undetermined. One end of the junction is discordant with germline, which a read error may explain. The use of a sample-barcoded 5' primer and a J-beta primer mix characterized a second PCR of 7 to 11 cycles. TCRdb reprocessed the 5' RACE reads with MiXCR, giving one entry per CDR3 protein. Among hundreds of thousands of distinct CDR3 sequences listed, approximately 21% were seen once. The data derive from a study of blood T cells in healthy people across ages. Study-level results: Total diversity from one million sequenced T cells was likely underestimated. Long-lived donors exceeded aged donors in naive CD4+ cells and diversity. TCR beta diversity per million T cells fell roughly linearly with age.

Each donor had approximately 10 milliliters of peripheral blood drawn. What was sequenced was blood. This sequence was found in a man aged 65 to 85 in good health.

Here the CDR3 DNA reads TGTGCCAGCAGCTCACAGACAGGAGTAGTCAATGAGCAGTCCTTC. It specifies CASSSQTGVVNEQSF. The V and J genes are TRBV14 and TRBJ2-1; TRBD1 might be the D (6 bases). The CDR3 covers 15 residues. Germline lookup yields CDR1 SGHDN and CDR2 FVKESK.